This T cell receptor (beta chain) was identified in a study of control samples from healthy donors and cancer patients. Germline lookup yields CDR1 MNHEY and CDR2 SVGEGT. The CDR3 is 13 amino acids. V lost 6 bases and J 3 bases, leaving 9 bases between the germline ends. Sequencing used immunoSEQ multiplex PCR; TCRdb keeps in-frame clones, though not all of them. The sample shows about 120,000 clones, around 89% of them seen only once. The specimen was blood. The receptor comes from a man aged 50 to 60 in good health. This rearrangement joins TRBV6-2 or TRBV6-3 to TRBJ2-1; either TRBD1 or TRBD2 may fit D (5 bases each). CDR3 nucleotide sequence: TGTGCCAGCAGCAGGGACCGCTACAATGAGCAGTTCTTC. The encoded protein is CASSRDRYNEQFF.